The 11 T cell receptor beta chains reported below all come from one sample, sequenced in a study of blood T cell repertoires in COVID-19. Clones were sequenced by immunoSEQ multiplex PCR, and TCRdb holds only the in-frame ones, with some missing. Of roughly 100,000 clones in the sample, roughly 80% were seen once. The source material was peripheral blood. Receptors were obtained from a man between 60 and 70 years old with acute or convalescent COVID-19.

The chain uses TRBV9 and TRBJ2-7; the match to TRBD2 covers 7 bases. The germline V gene encodes CDR1 SGDLS and CDR2 YYNGEE. The junction had 7 bases not matched to a gene; V was cut back by 4 bases and J by 0 bases. This CDR3 has 15 residues. As DNA, the CDR3 is TGTGCCAGCAGCTCCCGACTAGCCCCCTCCTACGAGCAGTACTTC. Protein: CASSSRLAPSYEQYF. The entire variable domain, with the rest obtained from reference TRBV9 and TRBJ2-7, is as follows: DSGVTQTPKHLITATGQRVTLRCSPRSGDLSVYWYQQSLDQGLQFLIQYYNGEERAKGNILERFSAQQFPDLHSELNLSSLELGDSALYFCASSSRLAPSYEQYFGPGTRLTVT.

The V call is TRBV7-9, the J call TRBJ2-2; 8 bases line up with TRBD2. The CDR3 contains 18 residues. The germline V gene has CDR1 SEHNR and CDR2 FQNEAQ (reference sequence). The J segment lost 1 base and the V segment lost 5 bases, leaving 12 bases of the junction unmatched. Here the CDR3 DNA reads TGTGCCAGCAGCGAGGTCATCGGGAGGGGAAAGAACACCGGGGAGCTGTTTTTT. Its translation is CASSEVIGRGKNTGELFF.

The chain links TRBV27 to TRBJ2-1; D may be TRBD2 (6 bases). Germline loops: CDR1 MNHEY, CDR2 SMNVEV (reference sequence). This CDR3 region has 19 residues. V gave up 0 bases and J gave up 0 bases, with 18 bases separating them. The CDR3 DNA follows: TGTGCCAGCAGTTTATCGCGCGGGGACCTTATCAGCTCCTACAATGAGCAGTTCTTC. It encodes CASSLSRGDLISSYNEQFF.

This clone was picked up one time. This chain uses TRBV18 with TRBJ2-3; 9 bases line up with TRBD2. The length of the CDR3 is 14 residues. V shed 5 bases, J shed 6 bases, and the junction held 6 bases outside the gene matches. Germline V gene sequence: CDR1 KGHSH, CDR2 LQKENI. The CDR3 DNA is TGTGCCAGCTCAATAGCGGGAGTGGACGATACGCAGTATTTT. Protein product: CASSIAGVDDTQYF.

The chain links TRBV5-1 to TRBJ1-1; D not certain. This CDR3 region has 13 residues. Germline CDR1 and CDR2: SGHRS and YFSETQ. V shed 4 bases and J shed 3 bases, with 10 bases lying between them. The CDR3 protein is CASSPAGDTEAFF. CDR3 sequence (DNA): TGCGCCAGCAGCCCGGCGGGTGACACTGAAGCTTTCTTT.

For the CDR3, the DNA is TGTGCCAGCAGTTTATCGTCCGGGGGAGGTACTGAAGCTTTCTTT. It is translated as CASSLSSGGGTEAFF. This chain uses TRBV28 with TRBJ1-1; D perhaps matches TRBD1 (5 bases). V was cut by 1 base and J by 5 bases, with 14 bases left in between. Germline V gene lookup returns CDR1 MDHEN and CDR2 SYDVKM. There are 15 residues in the CDR3. The variable domain in full, with the rest retrieved from reference TRBV28 and TRBJ1-1, is DVKVTQSSRYLVKRTGEKVFLECVQDMDHENMFWYRQDPGLGLRLIYFSYDVKMKEKGDIPEGYSVSREKKERFSLILESASTNQTSMYLCASSLSSGGGTEAFFGQGTRLTVV.

The rearrangement links TRBV19 to TRBJ1-1; D is undetermined. The germline CDR1 and CDR2 sequences are LNHDA and SQIVND (reference sequence). The CDR3 is made up of 16 amino acids. V dropped 9 bases and J dropped 0 bases, with 20 bases sitting between them. CDR3 coding DNA: TGTGCCAGCCCCAACGATAGAGGAATTATGAACACTGAAGCTTTCTTT. Protein sequence: CASPNDRGIMNTEAFF.

CDR3: CARRGGNYEQYF. The CDR3 nucleotides are TGTGCCAGGAGGGGAGGGAACTACGAGCAGTACTTC. The V gene is TRBV21-1, the J gene TRBJ2-7; no DNA check was done on the table's D call, TRBD2. TRBV21-1 is noted as a pseudogene. This CDR3 contains 12 residues.

The chain uses TRBV11-2 and TRBJ1-1, with 7 bases lining up with TRBD1. From germline, CDR1 is SGHAT and CDR2 FQNNGV. V was pared by 5 bases and J by 4 bases, with 4 bases of the junction left unmatched. The CDR3 extends over 13 amino acids. CDR3 sequence (DNA): TGTGCCAGCAGCAAAAACAGGGGCACTGAAGCTTTCTTT. This translates into CASSKNRGTEAFF. The complete variable domain, with remaining parts taken from reference TRBV11-2 and TRBJ1-1, reads EAGVAQSPRYKIIEKRQSVAFWCNPISGHATLYWYQQILGQGPKLLIQFQNNGVVDDSQLPKDRFSAERLKGVDSTLKIQPAKLEDSAVYLCASSKNRGTEAFFGQGTRLTVV.

The rearrangement joins TRBV2 to TRBJ1-2; 7 nucleotides align to TRBD1. Germline CDR1 and CDR2: SNHLY and FYNNEI. The J segment lost 7 bases and the V segment lost 7 bases, leaving 6 bases of the junction unmatched. The CDR3 covers 12 residues. In DNA, the CDR3 is TGTGCCAGCATGAGGGGGCTTGGTGGCTACACCTTC. Its translation is CASMRGLGGYTF.

J is TRBJ1-1 and V is TRBV5-4; 10 bases align to TRBD1. Unmatched junction bases numbered 14, after V lost 1 base and J lost 11 bases. The CDR3 is 16 residues long. Germline loops: CDR1 SGHNT, CDR2 YYREEE (reference sequence). The CDR3 sequence is CASSLRPIGTGVEAFF. In DNA, the CDR3 is TGTGCCAGCAGCTTGCGCCCTATCGGGACAGGGGTTGAGGCTTTCTTT.